The present entry profiles one T cell receptor (beta chain) with its context. Assay used: immunoSEQ multiplex PCR; TCRdb lists only in-frame clones, some missing. This sample has under 200,000 clones; about 86% occur once, and the top ten carry roughly 3.9%. This specimen belongs to a study of blood T cell repertoires in COVID-19. Study at large: The United States, Italy and Spain were the sources of the acute and convalescent COVID-19 samples.

Looked up from germline, CDR1 is MNHEY and CDR2 is SVGAGI. This CDR3 is built from 16 residues. After removal of 2 bases from V and 10 bases from J, the junction contained 14 bases not matched to a gene. This TCR was sampled from a man younger than 35 with active or convalescent COVID-19. The sequencing sample was made of peripheral blood. This chain joins TRBV6-5 and TRBJ2-1, with 7 bases matching TRBD1. CDR3 loop: CASSYKTGTLFSEQFF. The CDR3, as DNA: TGTGCCAGCAGTTACAAGACAGGGACCCTGTTTAGCGAGCAGTTCTTC.